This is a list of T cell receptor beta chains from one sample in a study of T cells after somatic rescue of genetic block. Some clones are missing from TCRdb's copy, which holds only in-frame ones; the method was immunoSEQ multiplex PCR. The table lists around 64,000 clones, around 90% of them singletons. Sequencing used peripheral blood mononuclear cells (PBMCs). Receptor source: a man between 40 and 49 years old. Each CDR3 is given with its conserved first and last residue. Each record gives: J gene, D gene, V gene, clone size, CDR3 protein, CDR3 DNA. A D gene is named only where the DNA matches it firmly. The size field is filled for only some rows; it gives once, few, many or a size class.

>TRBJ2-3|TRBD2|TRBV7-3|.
CASSLSTAGSTDTQYF
TGTGCCAGCAGCCTCTCAACAGCGGGGAGCACAGATACGCAGTATTTT
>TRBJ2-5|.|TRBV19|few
CASSPGFGRETQYF
TGTGCCAGTAGCCCGGGGTTTGGTCGGGAGACCCAGTACTTC
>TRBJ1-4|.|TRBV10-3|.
CAISESGGVEKLFF
TGTGCCATCAGTGAGTCGGGGGGCGTCGAAAAACTGTTTTTT
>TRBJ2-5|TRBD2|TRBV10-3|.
CAISDASGRSETQYF
TGTGCCATCAGTGATGCTAGCGGGAGGTCGGAGACCCAGTACTTC
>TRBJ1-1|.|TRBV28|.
CASSLRKGLEDTEAFF
TGTGCCAGCAGTTTAAGGAAGGGACTTGAGGACACTGAAGCTTTCTTT
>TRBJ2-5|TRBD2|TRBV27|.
CASSPWASGQETQYF
TGTGCCAGCAGCCCGTGGGCTAGCGGCCAAGAGACCCAGTACTTC
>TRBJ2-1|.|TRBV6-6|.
CASGLDMSYNEQFF
TGTGCCAGCGGACTCGACATGTCCTACAATGAGCAGTTCTTC
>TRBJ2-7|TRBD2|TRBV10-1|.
CARAGDLSYEQYF
TGCGCGAGGGCGGGAGACCTCTCCTACGAGCAGTACTTC
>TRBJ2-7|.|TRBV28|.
CASSLLDRLSYEQYF
TGTGCCAGCAGCCTCCTCGACAGGCTCTCCTACGAGCAGTACTTC
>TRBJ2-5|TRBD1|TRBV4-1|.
CASRNPGQEETQYF
TGCGCCAGCAGGAACCCGGGACAGGAGGAGACCCAGTACTTC
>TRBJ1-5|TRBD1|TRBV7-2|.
CASSIQGYSNQPQHF
TGTGCCAGCAGTATACAGGGGTATAGCAATCAGCCCCAGCACTTT
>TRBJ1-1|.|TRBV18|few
CASSSQGGTEAFF
TGTGCCAGCTCATCACAGGGAGGCACTGAAGCTTTCTTT
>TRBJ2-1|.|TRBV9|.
CASSVGSAPYNEQFF
TGTGCCAGCAGCGTAGGTTCCGCCCCCTACAATGAGCAGTTCTTC
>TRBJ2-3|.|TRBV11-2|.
CASSVQADTQYF
TGTGCCAGCAGCGTACAGGCGGATACGCAGTATTTT
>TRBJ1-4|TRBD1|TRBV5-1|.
CASSFQGGLKGKLFF
TGCGCCAGCAGCTTCCAGGGGGGCCTCAAGGGAAAACTGTTTTTT
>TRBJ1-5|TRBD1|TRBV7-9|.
CASSPTGTQPQHF
TGTGCCAGCAGCCCGACAGGGACGCAGCCCCAGCATTTT
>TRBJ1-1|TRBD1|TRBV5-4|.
CASSWGTGPTEAFF
TGTGCCAGCAGCTGGGGGACAGGGCCCACTGAAGCTTTCTTT
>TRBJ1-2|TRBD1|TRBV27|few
CASSSGGANHGYTF
TGTGCCAGCAGTTCAGGGGGGGCGAACCATGGCTACACCTTC
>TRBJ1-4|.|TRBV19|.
CAGFATNEKLFF
TGTGCCGGTTTCGCAACTAATGAAAAACTGTTTTTT
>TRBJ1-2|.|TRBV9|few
CASSVGPGAANYGYTF
TGTGCCAGCAGCGTAGGGCCCGGGGCAGCAAACTATGGCTACACCTTC
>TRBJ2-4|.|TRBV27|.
CASSSTGKNIQYF
TGTGCCAGCAGTTCCACAGGCAAAAACATTCAGTACTTC
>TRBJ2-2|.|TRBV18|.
CASSPLRANTGELFF
TGTGCCAGCTCACCGCTGCGAGCGAACACCGGGGAGCTGTTTTTT
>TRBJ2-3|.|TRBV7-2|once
CASSFGGRGPTDTQYF
TGTGCCAGCAGCTTCGGGGGTCGGGGGCCCACAGATACGCAGTATTTT
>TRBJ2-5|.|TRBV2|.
CASSGGSVNQETQYF
TGTGCCAGCAGTGGGGGTTCTGTAAACCAAGAGACCCAGTACTTC
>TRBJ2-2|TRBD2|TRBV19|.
CASSHSGRGTGELFF
TGTGCCAGTAGTCATAGCGGGAGAGGGACCGGGGAGCTGTTTTTT
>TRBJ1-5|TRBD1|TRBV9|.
CASSAGGQGRQPQHF
TGTGCCAGCAGCGCCGGTGGACAGGGTCGTCAGCCCCAGCATTTT
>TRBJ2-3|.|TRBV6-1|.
CASNPADTQYF
TGTGCCAGCAACCCTGCAGATACGCAGTATTTT
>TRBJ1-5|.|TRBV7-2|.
CASSLEGKQPQHF
TGTGCCAGCAGCTTAGAAGGAAAGCAGCCCCAGCATTTT
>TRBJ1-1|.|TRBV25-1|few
CASSLMDTEAFF
TGTGCCAGCAGTCTGATGGACACTGAAGCTTTCTTT
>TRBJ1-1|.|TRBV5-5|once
CASSIRQVVTTEAFF
TGTGCCAGCAGCATTCGACAGGTGGTAACCACTGAAGCTTTCTTT
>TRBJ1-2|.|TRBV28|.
CASSLDRDLGYTF
TGTGCCAGCAGTTTAGATAGGGATCTTGGCTACACCTTC
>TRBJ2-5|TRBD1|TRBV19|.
CASSSGTGPETQYF
TGTGCCAGTAGTTCCGGGACAGGCCCCGAGACCCAGTACTTC
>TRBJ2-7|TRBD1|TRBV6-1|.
CASGVRQGMDEQYF
TGTGCCAGCGGGGTTAGACAGGGGATGGACGAGCAGTACTTC
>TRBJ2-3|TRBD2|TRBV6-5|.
CASSYGSPGGTQYF
TGTGCCAGCAGTTACGGGTCGCCGGGAGGGACGCAGTATTTT
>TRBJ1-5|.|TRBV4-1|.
CASSQETSNQPQHF
TGCGCCAGCAGCCAAGAAACTAGCAATCAGCCCCAGCATTTT
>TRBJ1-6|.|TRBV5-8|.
CASSPERGSSPLHF
TGTGCCAGCAGCCCTGAGAGGGGCTCTTCACCCCTCCACTTT
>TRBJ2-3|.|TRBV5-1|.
CASSLPDTDTQYF
TGCGCCAGCAGCTTGCCAGACACAGATACGCAGTATTTT
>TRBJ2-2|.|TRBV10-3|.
CAIRPELRYTGELFF
TGTGCCATCAGACCGGAGTTGCGATACACCGGGGAGCTGTTTTTT
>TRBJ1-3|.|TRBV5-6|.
CASSLDRYSGNTIYF
TGTGCCAGCAGCTTGGACAGGTACTCTGGAAACACCATATATTTT
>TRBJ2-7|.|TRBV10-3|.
CAISAGTLYEQYF
TGTGCCATCAGTGCCGGGACGCTCTACGAGCAGTACTTC
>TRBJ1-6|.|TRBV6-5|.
CASSYGRRAYNSPLHF
TGTGCCAGCAGTTACGGACGGCGCGCCTATAATTCACCCCTCCACTTT
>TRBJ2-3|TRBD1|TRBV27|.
CASSSTGTGSRDTQYF
TGTGCCAGCAGTTCCACCGGGACAGGGTCCCGGGATACGCAGTATTTT
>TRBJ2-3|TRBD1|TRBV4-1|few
CASSPDRGLKYF
TGCGCCAGCAGTCCGGACAGGGGCTTAAAGTATTTT
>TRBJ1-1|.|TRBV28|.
CASSLPTKAFF
TGTGCCAGCAGTTTACCGACAAAAGCTTTCTTT